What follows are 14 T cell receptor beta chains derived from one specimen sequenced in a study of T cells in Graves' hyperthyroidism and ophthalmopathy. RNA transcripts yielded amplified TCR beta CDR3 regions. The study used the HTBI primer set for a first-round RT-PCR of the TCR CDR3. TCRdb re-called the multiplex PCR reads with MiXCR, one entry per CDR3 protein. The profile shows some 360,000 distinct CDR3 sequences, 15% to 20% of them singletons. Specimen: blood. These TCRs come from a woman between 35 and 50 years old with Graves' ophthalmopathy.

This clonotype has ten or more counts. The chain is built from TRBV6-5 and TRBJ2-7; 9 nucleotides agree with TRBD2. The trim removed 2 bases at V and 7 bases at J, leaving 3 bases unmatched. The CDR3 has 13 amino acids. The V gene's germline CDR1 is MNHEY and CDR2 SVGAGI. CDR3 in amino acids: CASSYAGGGEQYF. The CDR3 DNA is TGTGCCAGCAGTTACGCGGGAGGGGGGGAGCAGTACTTC.

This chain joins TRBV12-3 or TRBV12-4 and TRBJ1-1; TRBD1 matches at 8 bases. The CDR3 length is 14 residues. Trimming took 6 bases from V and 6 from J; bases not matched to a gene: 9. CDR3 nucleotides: TGTGCCAGCAGCCGGACAGGGACGGGGTCTGAAGCTTTCTTT. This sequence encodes CASSRTGTGSEAFF.

The CDR3 loop reads CASSMSGTGDPYEQYF. As DNA, the CDR3 is TGTGCCAGTAGTATGAGTGGGACAGGTGACCCCTACGAGCAGTACTTC. V is TRBV19 and J is TRBJ2-7; 8 positions match TRBD1. The CDR3 contains 16 residues. The germline V gene has CDR1 LNHDA and CDR2 SQIVND (reference sequence). V gave up 3 bases and J gave up 2 bases; unmatched junction bases: 9.

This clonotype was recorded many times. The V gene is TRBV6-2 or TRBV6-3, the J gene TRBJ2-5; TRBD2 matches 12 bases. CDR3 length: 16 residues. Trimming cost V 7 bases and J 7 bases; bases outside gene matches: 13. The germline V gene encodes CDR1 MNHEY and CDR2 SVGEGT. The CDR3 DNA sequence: TGTGCCAGCACCAGACTAGCGGGAGAGAAAGAGGTGACCCAGTACTTC. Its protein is CASTRLAGEKEVTQYF.

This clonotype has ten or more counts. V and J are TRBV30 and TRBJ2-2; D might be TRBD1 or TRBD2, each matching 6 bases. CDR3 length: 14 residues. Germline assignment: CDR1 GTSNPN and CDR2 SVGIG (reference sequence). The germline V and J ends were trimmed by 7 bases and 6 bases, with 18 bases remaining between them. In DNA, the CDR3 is TGTGCCTCGAAAAACTGGAGGGGGGCCGGGGAGCTGTTTTTT. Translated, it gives CASKNWRGAGELFF.

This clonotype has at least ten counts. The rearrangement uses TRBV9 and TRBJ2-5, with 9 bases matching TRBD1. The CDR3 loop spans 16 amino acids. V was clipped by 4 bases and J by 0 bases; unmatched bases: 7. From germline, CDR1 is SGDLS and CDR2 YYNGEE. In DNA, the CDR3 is TGTGCCAGCAGCCCGGGGACAGGGAAGTACCAAGAGACCCAGTACTTC. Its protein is CASSPGTGKYQETQYF.

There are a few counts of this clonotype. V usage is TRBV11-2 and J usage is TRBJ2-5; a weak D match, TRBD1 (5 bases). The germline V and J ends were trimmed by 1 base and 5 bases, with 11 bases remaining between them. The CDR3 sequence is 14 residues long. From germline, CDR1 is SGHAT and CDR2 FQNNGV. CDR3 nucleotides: TGTGCCAGCAGCTTAGTTCCAGGGTTTGAGACCCAGTACTTC. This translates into CASSLVPGFETQYF. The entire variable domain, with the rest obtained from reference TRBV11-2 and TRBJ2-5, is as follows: EAGVAQSPRYKIIEKRQSVAFWCNPISGHATLYWYQQILGQGPKLLIQFQNNGVVDDSQLPKDRFSAERLKGVDSTLKIQPAKLEDSAVYLCASSLVPGFETQYFGPGTRLLVL.

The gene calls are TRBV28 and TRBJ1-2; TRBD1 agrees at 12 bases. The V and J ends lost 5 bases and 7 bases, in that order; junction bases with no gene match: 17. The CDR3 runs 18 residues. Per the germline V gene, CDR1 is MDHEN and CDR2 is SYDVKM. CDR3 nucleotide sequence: TGTGCCAGCAGTGCGCCGGGGACAGGGGGCGTCATTCGGAGTGGCTACACCTTC. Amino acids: CASSAPGTGGVIRSGYTF.

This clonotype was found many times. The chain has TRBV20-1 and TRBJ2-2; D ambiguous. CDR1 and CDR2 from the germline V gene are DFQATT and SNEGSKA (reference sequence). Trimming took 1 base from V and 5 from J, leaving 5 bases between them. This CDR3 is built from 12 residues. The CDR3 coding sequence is TGCAGTGCTAGAGCCTATACCGGGGAGCTGTTTTTT. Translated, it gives CSARAYTGELFF.

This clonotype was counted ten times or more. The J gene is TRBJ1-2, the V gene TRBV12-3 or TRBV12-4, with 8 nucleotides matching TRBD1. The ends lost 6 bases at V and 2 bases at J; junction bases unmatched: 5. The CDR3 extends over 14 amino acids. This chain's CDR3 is CASSPGQGNYGYTF. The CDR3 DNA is TGTGCCAGCAGCCCCGGACAGGGCAACTATGGCTACACCTTC.

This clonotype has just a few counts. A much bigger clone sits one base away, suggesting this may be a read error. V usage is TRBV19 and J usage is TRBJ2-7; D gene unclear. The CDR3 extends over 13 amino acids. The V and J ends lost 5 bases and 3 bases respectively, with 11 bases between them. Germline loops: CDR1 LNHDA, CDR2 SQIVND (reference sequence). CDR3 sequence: CASSPATRYEQYF. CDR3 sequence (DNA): TGTGCCAGTAGTCCGGCGACCCGCTACGAGCAGTACTTC.

CDR3 in DNA: TGTGCCAGCACTAACGGGGGGAGCTATGGCTACACCTTC. It translates to CASTNGGSYGYTF. V and J are TRBV27 and TRBJ1-2; maybe TRBD1 (5 bases). The V end lost 7 bases, the J end lost 4 bases, and 13 bases lay between the germline ends. The CDR3 totals 13 residues. Germline V gene data show CDR1 as MNHEY and CDR2 as SMNVEV (reference sequence).

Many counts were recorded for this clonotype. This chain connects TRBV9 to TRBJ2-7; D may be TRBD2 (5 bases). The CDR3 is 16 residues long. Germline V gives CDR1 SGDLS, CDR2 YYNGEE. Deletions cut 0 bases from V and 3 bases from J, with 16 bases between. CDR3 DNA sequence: TGTGCCAGCAGCGTAGACTCGTCGCACCGGGACTACGAGCAGTACTTC. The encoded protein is CASSVDSSHRDYEQYF.

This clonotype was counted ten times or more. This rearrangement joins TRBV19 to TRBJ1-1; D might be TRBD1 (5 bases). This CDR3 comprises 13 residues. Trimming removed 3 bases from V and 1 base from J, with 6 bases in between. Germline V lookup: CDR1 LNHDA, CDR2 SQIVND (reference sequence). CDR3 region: CASSMTANTEAFF. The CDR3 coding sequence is TGTGCCAGTAGTATGACAGCGAACACTGAAGCTTTCTTT.